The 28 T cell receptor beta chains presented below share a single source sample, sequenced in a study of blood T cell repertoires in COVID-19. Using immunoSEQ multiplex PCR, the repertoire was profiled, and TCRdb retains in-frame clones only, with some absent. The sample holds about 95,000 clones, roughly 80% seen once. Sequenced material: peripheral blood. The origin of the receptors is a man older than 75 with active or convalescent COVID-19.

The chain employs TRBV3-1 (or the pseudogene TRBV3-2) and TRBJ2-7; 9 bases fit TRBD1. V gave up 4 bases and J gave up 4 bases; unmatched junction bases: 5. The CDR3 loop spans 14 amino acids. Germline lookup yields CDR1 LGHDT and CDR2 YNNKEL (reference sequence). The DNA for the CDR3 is TGTGCCAGCAGCCCTGGGACAGGGTGGTACGAGCAGTACTTC. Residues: CASSPGTGWYEQYF.

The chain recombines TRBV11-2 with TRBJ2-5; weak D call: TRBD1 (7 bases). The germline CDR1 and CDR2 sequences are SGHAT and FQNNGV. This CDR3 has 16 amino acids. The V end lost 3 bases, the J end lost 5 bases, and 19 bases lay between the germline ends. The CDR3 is CASSFGGGAAGETQYF. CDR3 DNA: TGTGCCAGCAGCTTCGGAGGGGGCGCAGCTGGGGAGACCCAGTACTTC.

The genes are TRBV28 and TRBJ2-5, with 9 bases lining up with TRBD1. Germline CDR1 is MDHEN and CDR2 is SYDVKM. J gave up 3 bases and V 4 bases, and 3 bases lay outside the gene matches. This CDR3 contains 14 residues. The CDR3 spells CASSYRTGEETQYF. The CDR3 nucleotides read TGTGCCAGCAGTTATCGGACAGGGGAAGAGACCCAGTACTTC.

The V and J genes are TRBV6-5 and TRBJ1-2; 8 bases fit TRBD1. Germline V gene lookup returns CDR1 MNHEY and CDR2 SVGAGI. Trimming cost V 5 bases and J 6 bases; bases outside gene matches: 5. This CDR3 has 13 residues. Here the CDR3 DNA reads TGTGCCAGCAGTCCCCAGGGGGCGCATGGCTACACCTTC. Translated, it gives CASSPQGAHGYTF.

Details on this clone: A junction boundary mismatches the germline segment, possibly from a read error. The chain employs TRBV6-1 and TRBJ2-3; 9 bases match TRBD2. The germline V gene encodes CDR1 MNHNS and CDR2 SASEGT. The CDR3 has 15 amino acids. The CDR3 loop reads CASRDSGGRTDTQYF. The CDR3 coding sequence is TGTGCCAGCCGTGATAGCGGGGGTAGGACAGATACGCAGTATTTT.

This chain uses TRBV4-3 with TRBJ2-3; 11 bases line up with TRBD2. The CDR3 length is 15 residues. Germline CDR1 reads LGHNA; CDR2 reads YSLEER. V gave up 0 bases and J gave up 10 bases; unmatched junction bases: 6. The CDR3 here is CASSQDPLAGGAQYF. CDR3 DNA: TGCGCCAGCAGCCAAGATCCCCTAGCGGGGGGAGCGCAGTATTTT.

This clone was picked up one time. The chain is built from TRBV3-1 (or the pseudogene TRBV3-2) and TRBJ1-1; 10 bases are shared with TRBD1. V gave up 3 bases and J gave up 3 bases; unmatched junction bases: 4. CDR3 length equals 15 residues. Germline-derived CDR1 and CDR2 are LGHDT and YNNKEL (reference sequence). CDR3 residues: CASSQTGTGDTEAFF. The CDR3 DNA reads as TGTGCCAGCAGCCAGACAGGGACAGGGGACACTGAAGCTTTCTTT.

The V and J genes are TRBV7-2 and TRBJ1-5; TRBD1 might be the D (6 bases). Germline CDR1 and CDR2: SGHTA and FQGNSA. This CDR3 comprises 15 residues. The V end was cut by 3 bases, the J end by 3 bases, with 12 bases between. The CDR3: CASSFSGTLNQPQHF. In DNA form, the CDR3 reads TGTGCCAGCAGCTTCTCCGGGACACTCAATCAGCCCCAGCATTTT.

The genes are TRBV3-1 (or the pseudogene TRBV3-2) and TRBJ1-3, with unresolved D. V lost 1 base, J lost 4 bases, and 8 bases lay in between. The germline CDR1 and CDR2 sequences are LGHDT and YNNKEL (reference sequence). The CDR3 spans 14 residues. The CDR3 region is CASSQATRGNTIYF. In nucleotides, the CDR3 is TGTGCCAGCAGCCAAGCGACGAGGGGAAACACCATATATTTT.

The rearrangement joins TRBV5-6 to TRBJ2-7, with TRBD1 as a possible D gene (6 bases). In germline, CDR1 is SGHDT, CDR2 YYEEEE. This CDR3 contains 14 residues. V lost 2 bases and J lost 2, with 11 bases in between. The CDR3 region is CASSFRQATYEQYF. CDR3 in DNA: TGTGCCAGCAGCTTCCGACAGGCGACCTACGAGCAGTACTTC.

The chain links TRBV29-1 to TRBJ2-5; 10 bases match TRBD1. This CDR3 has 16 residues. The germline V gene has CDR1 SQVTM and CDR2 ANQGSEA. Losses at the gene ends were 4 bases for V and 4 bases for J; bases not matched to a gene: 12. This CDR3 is CSVGSGDRGLGETQYF. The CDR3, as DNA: TGCAGCGTTGGGAGCGGAGACAGGGGGCTTGGAGAGACCCAGTACTTC.

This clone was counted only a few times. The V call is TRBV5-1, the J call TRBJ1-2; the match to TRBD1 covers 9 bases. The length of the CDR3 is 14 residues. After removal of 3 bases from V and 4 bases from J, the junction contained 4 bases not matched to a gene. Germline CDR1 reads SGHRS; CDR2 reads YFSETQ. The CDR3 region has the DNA TGCGCCAGCAGCTCCGGGACAGGGAGCTATGGCTACACCTTC. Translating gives CASSSGTGSYGYTF.

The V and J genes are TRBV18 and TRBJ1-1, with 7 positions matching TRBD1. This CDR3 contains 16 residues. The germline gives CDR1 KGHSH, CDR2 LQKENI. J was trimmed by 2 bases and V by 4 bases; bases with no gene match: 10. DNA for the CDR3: TGTGCCAGCTCACGGGGGACGACAGGGCCCAACACTGAAGCTTTCTTT. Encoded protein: CASSRGTTGPNTEAFF.

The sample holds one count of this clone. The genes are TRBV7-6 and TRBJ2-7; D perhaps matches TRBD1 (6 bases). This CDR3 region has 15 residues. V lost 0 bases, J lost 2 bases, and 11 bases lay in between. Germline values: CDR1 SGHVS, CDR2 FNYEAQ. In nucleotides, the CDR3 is TGTGCCAGCAGCTTAGCGGCAGGGGAAGCCTACGAGCAGTACTTC. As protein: CASSLAAGEAYEQYF. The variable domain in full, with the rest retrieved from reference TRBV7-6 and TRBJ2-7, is GAGVSQSPRYKVTKRGQDVALRCDPISGHVSLYWYRQALGQGPEFLTYFNYEAQQDKSGLPNDRFSAERPEGSISTLTIQRTEQRDSAMYRCASSLAAGEAYEQYFGPGTRLTVT.

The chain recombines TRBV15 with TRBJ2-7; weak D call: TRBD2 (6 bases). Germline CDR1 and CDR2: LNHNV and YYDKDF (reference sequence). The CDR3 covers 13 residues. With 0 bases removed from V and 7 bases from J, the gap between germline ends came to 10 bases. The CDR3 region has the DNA TGTGCCACCAGCAGAGAGTCGGGAGAAGAGCAGTACTTC. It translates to CATSRESGEEQYF.

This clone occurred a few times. Here the CDR3 DNA reads TGTGCCAGCAGCCTAGGTGGGAGCTCTGGAAACACCATATATTTT. It codes for CASSLGGSSGNTIYF. The chain carries TRBV14 and TRBJ1-3; D is undetermined. CDR3 length: 15 residues. With 4 bases removed from V and 0 bases from J, the gap between germline ends came to 10 bases. Germline CDR1 and CDR2: SGHDN and FVKESK.

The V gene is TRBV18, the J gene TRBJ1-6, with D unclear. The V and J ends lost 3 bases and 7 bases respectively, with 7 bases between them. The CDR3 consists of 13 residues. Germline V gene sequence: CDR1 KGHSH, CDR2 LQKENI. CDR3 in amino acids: CASSPKQNSPLHF. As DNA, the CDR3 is TGTGCCAGCTCACCGAAACAGAATTCACCCCTCCACTTT.

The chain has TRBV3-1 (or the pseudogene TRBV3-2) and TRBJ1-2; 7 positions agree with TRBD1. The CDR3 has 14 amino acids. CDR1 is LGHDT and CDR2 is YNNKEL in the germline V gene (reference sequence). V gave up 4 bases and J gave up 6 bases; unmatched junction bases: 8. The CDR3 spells CASSPRQGGNGYTF. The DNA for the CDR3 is TGTGCCAGCAGCCCCAGACAGGGCGGTAATGGCTACACCTTC.

The CDR3, as DNA: TGTGCCAGCAGCACTAGGACAGGGAGTGCTGAAAAACTGTTTTTT. Protein product: CASSTRTGSAEKLFF. The chain has TRBV6-2 or TRBV6-3 and TRBJ1-4, with TRBD1 identical over 8 bases. This CDR3 comprises 15 residues. The germline gives CDR1 MNHEY, CDR2 SVGEGT. V shed 6 bases, J shed 7 bases, and the junction held 10 bases outside the gene matches.

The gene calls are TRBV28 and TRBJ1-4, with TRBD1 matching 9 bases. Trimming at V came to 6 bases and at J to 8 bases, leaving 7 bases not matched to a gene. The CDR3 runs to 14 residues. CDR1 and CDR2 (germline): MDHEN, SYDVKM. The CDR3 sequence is CASSKQGAAEKLFF. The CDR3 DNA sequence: TGTGCCAGCAGCAAACAGGGGGCGGCGGAAAAACTGTTTTTT.

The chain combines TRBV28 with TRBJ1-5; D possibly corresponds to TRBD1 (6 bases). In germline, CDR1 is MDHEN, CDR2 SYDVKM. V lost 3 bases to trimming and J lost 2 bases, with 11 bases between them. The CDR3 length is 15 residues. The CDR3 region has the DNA TGTGCCAGCAGTTTGGGGGCCCGGGGCAATCAGCCCCAGCATTTT. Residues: CASSLGARGNQPQHF.

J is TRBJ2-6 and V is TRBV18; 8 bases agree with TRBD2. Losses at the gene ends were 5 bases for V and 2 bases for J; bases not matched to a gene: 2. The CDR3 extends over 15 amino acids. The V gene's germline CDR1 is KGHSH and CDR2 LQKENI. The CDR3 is CASSSRGAGANVLTF. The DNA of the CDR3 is TGTGCCAGCTCATCGCGGGGGGCTGGGGCCAACGTCCTGACTTTC.

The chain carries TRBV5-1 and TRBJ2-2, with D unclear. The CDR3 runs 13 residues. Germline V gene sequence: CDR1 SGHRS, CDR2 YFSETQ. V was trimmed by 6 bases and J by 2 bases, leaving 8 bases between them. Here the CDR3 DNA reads TGCGCCAGCACTAACAGAAACACCGGGGAGCTGTTTTTT. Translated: CASTNRNTGELFF.

CDR3 sequence: CASSLAGDRLLSPLHF. In DNA form, the CDR3 reads TGCGCCAGCAGCTTGGCAGGGGACAGACTATTATCACCCCTCCACTTT. The rearrangement uses TRBV5-1 and TRBJ1-6, with TRBD1 identical over 7 bases. V shed 0 bases, J shed 10 bases, and the junction held 10 bases outside the gene matches. There are 16 residues in the CDR3. CDR1 and CDR2 from the germline V gene are SGHRS and YFSETQ.

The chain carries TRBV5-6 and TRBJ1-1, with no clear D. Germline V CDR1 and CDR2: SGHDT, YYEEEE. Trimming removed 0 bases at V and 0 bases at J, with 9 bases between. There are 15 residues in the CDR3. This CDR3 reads CASSLGAWMNTEAFF. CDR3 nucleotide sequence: TGTGCCAGCAGCTTGGGGGCTTGGATGAACACTGAAGCTTTCTTT.

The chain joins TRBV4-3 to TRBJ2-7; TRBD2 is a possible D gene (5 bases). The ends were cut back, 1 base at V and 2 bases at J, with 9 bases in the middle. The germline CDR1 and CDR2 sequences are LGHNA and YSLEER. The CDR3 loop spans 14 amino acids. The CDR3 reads CASSQVRGTYEQYF. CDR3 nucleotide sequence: TGCGCCAGCAGCCAAGTCCGGGGAACCTACGAGCAGTACTTC.

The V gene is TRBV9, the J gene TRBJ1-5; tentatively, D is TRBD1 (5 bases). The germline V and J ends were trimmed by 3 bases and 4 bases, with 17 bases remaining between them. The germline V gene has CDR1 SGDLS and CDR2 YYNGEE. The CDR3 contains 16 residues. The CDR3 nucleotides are TGTGCCAGCAGCGCAGGGAGCGGGCGAGGGAATCAGCCCCAGCATTTT. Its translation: CASSAGSGRGNQPQHF.

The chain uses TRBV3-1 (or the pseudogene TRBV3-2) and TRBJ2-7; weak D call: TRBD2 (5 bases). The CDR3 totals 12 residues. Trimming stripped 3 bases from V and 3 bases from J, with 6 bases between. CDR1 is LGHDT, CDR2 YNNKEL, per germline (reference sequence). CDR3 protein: CASSHRGYEQYF. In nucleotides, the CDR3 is TGTGCCAGCAGCCATCGGGGCTACGAGCAGTACTTC.